This TCR beta chain is drawn from a study of blood T cell repertoires in COVID-19. Per the original data handling: Reference gene primer amplification gave nucleated cell count estimates. The assay was immunoSEQ multiplex PCR, and TCRdb's table has in-frame clones only and misses some. V, J and clone size are taken as reported in that table, and D and trimming were inferred from the DNA itself. This table has under 200,000 clones, approximately 80% appearing once. CDR3 length equals 13 residues. The V gene lost 4 bases and the J gene lost 10 bases, with 14 bases spanning the gap. Germline-derived CDR1 and CDR2 are MDHEN and SYDVKM.

J is TRBJ1-3 and V is TRBV28; TRBD1 is a possible D gene (5 bases). The receptor's source is a human donor in a cohort sampled during active COVID-19. Sequenced: peripheral blood. The CDR3 region is CASSSDNFRTIYF. CDR3 bases: TGTGCCAGCAGTTCGGACAATTTTCGGACCATATATTTT.